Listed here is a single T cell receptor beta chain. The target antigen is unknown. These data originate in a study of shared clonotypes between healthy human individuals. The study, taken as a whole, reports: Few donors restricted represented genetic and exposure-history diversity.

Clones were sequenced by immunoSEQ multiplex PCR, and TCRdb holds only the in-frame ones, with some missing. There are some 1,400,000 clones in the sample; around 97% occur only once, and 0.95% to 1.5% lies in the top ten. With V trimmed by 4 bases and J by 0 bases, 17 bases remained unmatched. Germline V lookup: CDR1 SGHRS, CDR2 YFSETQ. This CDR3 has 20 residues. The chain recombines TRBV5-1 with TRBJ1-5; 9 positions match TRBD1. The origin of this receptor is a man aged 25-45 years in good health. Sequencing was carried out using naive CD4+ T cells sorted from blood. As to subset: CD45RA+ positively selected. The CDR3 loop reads CASSPQTGTGTLYSNQPQHF. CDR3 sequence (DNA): TGCGCCAGCAGCCCACAAACCGGGACAGGGACCCTATATAGCAATCAGCCCCAGCATTTT.